This T cell receptor beta chain came from a study of T cells after somatic rescue of genetic block. The method was immunoSEQ multiplex PCR; TCRdb's version includes in-frame clones alone and lacks a portion of them. The table lists 85,000 to 100,000 clones, over 80% of them singletons. The V end lost 5 bases, the J end lost 8 bases, and 15 bases lay between the germline ends. Per germline, CDR1 MNHNS and CDR2 SASEGT. The CDR3 length is 13 residues. This chain joins TRBV6-1 and TRBJ1-2; TRBD1 might be the D (6 bases). Material: peripheral blood mononuclear cells (PBMCs). The sequence derives from a woman in her late teens or twenties. CDR3 DNA sequence: TGTGCCAGCAGTCCGGGAGGGGGGCGAGGCTACACCTTC. Protein product: CASSPGGGRGYTF.